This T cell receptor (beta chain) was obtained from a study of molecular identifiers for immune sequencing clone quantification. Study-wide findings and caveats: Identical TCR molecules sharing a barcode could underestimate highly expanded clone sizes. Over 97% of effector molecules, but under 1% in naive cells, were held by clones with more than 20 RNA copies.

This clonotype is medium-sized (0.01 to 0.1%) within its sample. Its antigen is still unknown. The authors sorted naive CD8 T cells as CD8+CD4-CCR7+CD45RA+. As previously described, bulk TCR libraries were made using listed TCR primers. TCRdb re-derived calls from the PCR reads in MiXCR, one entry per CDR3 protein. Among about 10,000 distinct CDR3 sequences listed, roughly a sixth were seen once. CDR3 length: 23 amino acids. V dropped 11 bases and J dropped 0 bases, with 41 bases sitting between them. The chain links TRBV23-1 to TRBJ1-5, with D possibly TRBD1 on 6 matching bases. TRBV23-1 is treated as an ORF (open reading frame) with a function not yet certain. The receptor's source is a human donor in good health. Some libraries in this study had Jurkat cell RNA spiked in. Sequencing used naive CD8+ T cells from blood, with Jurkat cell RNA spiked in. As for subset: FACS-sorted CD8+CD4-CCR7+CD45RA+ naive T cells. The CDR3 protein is CARTDTAILGPKRQTYSNQPQHF. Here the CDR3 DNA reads TGCGCCCGGACAGACACAGCGATCTTAGGGCCCAAGCGCCAGACTTATAGCAATCAGCCCCAGCATTTT.